This T cell receptor beta chain was identified during a study of T cells in Graves' hyperthyroidism and ophthalmopathy. CDR1 is SGDLS, CDR2 YYNGEE, per germline. V dropped 3 bases and J dropped 6; count of bases not matched to a gene: 12. The CDR3 spans 15 residues. TCR beta CDR3 region amplification was performed from RNA transcripts. HTBI primers were used for first-round RT-PCR of the TCR CDR3. In TCRdb, the multiplex PCR reads were re-called with MiXCR into one record per CDR3 protein. The top ten hold around a third of the sample, which has around 700,000 distinct CDR3 sequences, 35% seen once. The chain carries TRBV9 and TRBJ2-7, with 7 positions matching TRBD2. The receptor was derived from a woman between 35 and 50 years old with Graves' hyperthyroidism. The specimen sequenced was blood. In DNA form, the CDR3 reads TGTGCCAGCAGCGAGACTAGCCAACGGGTCCGCGAGCAGTACTTC. Protein product: CASSETSQRVREQYF. The complete variable domain, with remaining parts taken from reference TRBV9 and TRBJ2-7, reads DSGVTQTPKHLITATGQRVTLRCSPRSGDLSVYWYQQSLDQGLQFLIQYYNGEERAKGNILERFSAQQFPDLHSELNLSSLELGDSALYFCASSETSQRVREQYFGPGTRLTVT.